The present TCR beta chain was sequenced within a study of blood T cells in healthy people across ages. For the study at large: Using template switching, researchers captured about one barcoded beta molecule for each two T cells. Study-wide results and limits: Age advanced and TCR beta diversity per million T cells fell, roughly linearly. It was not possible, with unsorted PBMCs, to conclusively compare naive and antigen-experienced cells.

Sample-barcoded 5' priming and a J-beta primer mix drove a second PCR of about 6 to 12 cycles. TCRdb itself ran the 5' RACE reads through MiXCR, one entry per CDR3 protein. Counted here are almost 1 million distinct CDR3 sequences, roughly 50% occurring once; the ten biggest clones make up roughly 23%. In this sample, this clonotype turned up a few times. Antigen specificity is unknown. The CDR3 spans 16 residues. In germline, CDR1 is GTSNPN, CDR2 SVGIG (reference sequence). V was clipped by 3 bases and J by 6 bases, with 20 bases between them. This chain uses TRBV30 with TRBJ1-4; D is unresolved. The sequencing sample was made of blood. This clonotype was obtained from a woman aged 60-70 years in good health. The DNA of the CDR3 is TGTGCCTGGAGCAGAAATCAAGGAGTTTCAGATGAAAAACTGTTTTTT. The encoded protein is CAWSRNQGVSDEKLFF. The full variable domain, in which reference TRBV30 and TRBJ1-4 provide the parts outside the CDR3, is SQTIHQWPATLVQPVGSPLSLECTVEGTSNPNLYWYRQAAGRGLQLLFYSVGIGQISSEVPQNLSASRPQDRQFILSSKKLLLSDSGFYLCAWSRNQGVSDEKLFFGSGTQLSVL.